The following is a T cell receptor beta chain sequence with its context. As yet, its antigen is unknown. This record comes from a study of cytomegalovirus exposure and HLA in healthy donors. Study-wide results and limits: In presence/absence analyses, roughly uniform sequencing depth across donors was assumed.

The PCR used 60 Vbeta and 13 Jbeta primers. The repertoire was sequenced with immunoSEQ multiplex PCR; TCRdb's copy has only in-frame clones and lacks some. Among about 120,000 clones, around 74% were seen once, and the ten largest hold approximately 7%. V dropped 2 bases and J dropped 3; count of bases not matched to a gene: 19. Germline lookup yields CDR1 SGHKS and CDR2 YYEKEE (reference sequence). The CDR3 sequence is 20 residues long. The sequenced sample consisted of PBMCs. The chain combines TRBV5-5 with TRBJ2-1; 8 bases map to TRBD2. The TCR was taken from a male donor in good health and CMV-seronegative. The CDR3 DNA sequence: TGTGCCAGCAGCTTAAGAGCGGGAGATAGCTCGATAGGGGGCTACAATGAGCAGTTCTTC. Translation: CASSLRAGDSSIGGYNEQFF. The complete variable domain, with remaining parts taken from reference TRBV5-5 and TRBJ2-1, reads DAGVTQSPTHLIKTRGQQVTLRCSPISGHKSVSWYQQVLGQGPQFIFQYYEKEERGRGNFPDRFSARQFPNYSSELNVNALLLGDSALYLCASSLRAGDSSIGGYNEQFFGPGTRLTVL.